Below, 25 T cell receptor beta chains from the same sample are listed, as sequenced in a study of Tregs in tolerant kidney transplant recipients. Produced via immunoSEQ multiplex PCR; TCRdb's table is partial and in-frame only. The table has about 94,000 clones, roughly 93% seen once. This specimen consisted of CD4+ T cells from blood, obtained before the transplant. The receptor source for this set is a human donor who received a combined kidney and bone marrow transplant.

The CDR3 sequence: CASSQVVVDRVYGYTF. In nucleotides, the CDR3 is TGCGCCAGCAGCCAAGTTGTAGTGGACAGGGTCTATGGCTACACCTTC. The rearrangement uses TRBV4-3 and TRBJ1-2; the match to TRBD1 covers 8 bases. There are 16 residues in the CDR3. Per the germline V gene, CDR1 is LGHNA and CDR2 is YSLEER. V gave up 1 base and J gave up 4 bases; unmatched junction bases: 8.

The chain couples TRBV7-2 to TRBJ2-3, with 9 bases aligning to TRBD2. CDR1 and CDR2 (germline): SGHTA, FQGNSA. Trimming removed 5 bases from V and 4 bases from J; junction bases left unmatched: 7. This CDR3 region has 15 residues. CDR3 DNA: TGTGCCAGCAGCGTTAGCGGGAGTAACCCAGATACGCAGTATTTT. Its translation is CASSVSGSNPDTQYF.

This clone was seen only a few times. The chain joins TRBV7-9 to TRBJ2-1, with 9 bases aligning to TRBD1. This CDR3 comprises 14 residues. Germline-derived CDR1 and CDR2 are SEHNR and FQNEAQ (reference sequence). V trimming: 4 bases; J trimming: 9 bases; junction bases outside the gene matches: 7. The CDR3 DNA is TGTGCCAGCAGCTGGGACAGGGTATGGAGTGAGCAGTTCTTC. Its protein product is CASSWDRVWSEQFF.

This rearrangement joins TRBV7-6 to TRBJ2-3; weak D call: TRBD1 (5 bases). Germline loops: CDR1 SGHVS, CDR2 FNYEAQ. CDR3 length equals 15 residues. Trimming removed 5 bases at V and 1 base at J, with 13 bases between. The CDR3 sequence is CASSPQGLGTDTQYF. CDR3 DNA sequence: TGTGCCAGCAGCCCCCAGGGTCTTGGCACAGATACGCAGTATTTT.

As to this clone: The same CDR3 also results from other DNA sequences found in this sample. The rearrangement links TRBV5-1 to TRBJ1-1; D is undetermined. CDR1 and CDR2 from the germline V gene are SGHRS and YFSETQ. The CDR3 is made up of 13 amino acids. V was pared by 2 bases and J by 0 bases, with 5 bases between. The CDR3 reads CASSLTVNTEAFF. In DNA form, the CDR3 reads TGCGCCAGCAGCTTAACGGTGAACACTGAAGCTTTCTTT.

This chain links TRBV7-2 with TRBJ1-4, with D uncertain. Between the trimmed V and J ends, which lost 1 base and 4 bases, there was a span of 7 bases. The CDR3 is 14 residues long. Per the germline V gene, CDR1 is SGHTA and CDR2 is FQGNSA. CDR3 in DNA: TGTGCCAGCAGCTTAGGTTTCAGTAATGAAAAACTGTTTTTT. Amino acids: CASSLGFSNEKLFF.

V gene TRBV7-2 combines with J gene TRBJ2-3, with 10 bases lining up with TRBD1. The CDR3 has 15 amino acids. The germline gives CDR1 SGHTA, CDR2 FQGNSA. V was clipped by 6 bases and J by 6 bases; unmatched bases: 9. The CDR3 protein is CASRFRGQGHDTQYF. CDR3 coding DNA: TGTGCCAGCAGGTTTAGGGGACAGGGGCACGATACGCAGTATTTT.

The rearrangement joins TRBV5-1 to TRBJ2-5, with D perhaps matching TRBD2 (6 bases). The CDR3 consists of 14 residues. V lost 0 bases to trimming and J lost 2 bases, with 8 bases between them. CDR1 and CDR2 (germline): SGHRS, YFSETQ. The CDR3 loop reads CASSLGGTQETQYF. CDR3 nucleotides: TGCGCCAGCAGCTTGGGCGGGACGCAAGAGACCCAGTACTTC. The complete variable domain, with remaining parts taken from reference TRBV5-1 and TRBJ2-5, reads KAGVTQTPRYLIKTRGQQVTLSCSPISGHRSVSWYQQTPGQGLQFLFEYFSETQRNKGNFPGRFSGRQFSNSRSEMNVSTLELGDSALYLCASSLGGTQETQYFGPGTRLLVL.

The rearrangement joins TRBV7-9 to TRBJ1-2, with D possibly being TRBD1 (5 bases). Trimming stripped 5 bases from V and 5 bases from J, with 15 bases between. The germline gives CDR1 SEHNR, CDR2 FQNEAQ (reference sequence). This CDR3 region has 14 residues. The DNA of the CDR3 is TGTGCCAGCAGCGACAGCGGGCCTCGGTATGGCTACACCTTC. This codes for CASSDSGPRYGYTF.

The rearrangement uses TRBV9 and TRBJ1-2; the D is unclear. Germline V gene sequence: CDR1 SGDLS, CDR2 YYNGEE. The CDR3 contains 13 residues. V was shortened by 4 bases and J by 1 base, with 8 bases between the two germline ends. The CDR3 nucleotides are TGTGCCAGCAGCCAAGGACTTAACTATGGCTACACCTTC. Translating it yields CASSQGLNYGYTF.

The genes are TRBV30 and TRBJ1-2, with TRBD1 as a possible D gene (5 bases). The CDR3 runs 13 residues. The germline gives CDR1 GTSNPN, CDR2 SVGIG (reference sequence). V was cut by 0 bases and J by 9 bases, with 14 bases left in between. CDR3 nucleotides: TGTGCCTGGAGTGTGGCCGGGCGACAGAGCTACACCTTC. Protein: CAWSVAGRQSYTF.

This clone was observed once. The V and J genes are TRBV4-3 and TRBJ2-5, with 11 nucleotides matching TRBD1. The CDR3 spans 16 residues. J gave up 2 bases and V 1 base, and 3 bases lay outside the gene matches. Germline CDR1 is LGHNA and CDR2 is YSLEER. The DNA of the CDR3 is TGCGCCAGCAGCCAAGGTGGGACAGGGGGGCAAGAGACCCAGTACTTC. Its translation is CASSQGGTGGQETQYF.

This rearrangement joins TRBV5-1 to TRBJ2-7; D perhaps matches TRBD1 (6 bases). CDR1 and CDR2 (germline): SGHRS, YFSETQ. The germline V and J ends were trimmed by 2 bases and 4 bases, with 16 bases remaining between them. The CDR3 runs to 15 residues. In nucleotides, the CDR3 is TGCGCCAGCAGCTTTGTGACAGGCCCCTCATACGAGCAGTACTTC. Amino acids: CASSFVTGPSYEQYF. Drawing the rest from reference TRBV5-1 and TRBJ2-7, the complete variable domain is KAGVTQTPRYLIKTRGQQVTLSCSPISGHRSVSWYQQTPGQGLQFLFEYFSETQRNKGNFPGRFSGRQFSNSRSEMNVSTLELGDSALYLCASSFVTGPSYEQYFGPGTRLTVT.

The CDR3, as DNA: TGTGCCAGCAGTTCCAGGGGTAGCAATCAGCCCCAGCATTTT. Protein: CASSSRGSNQPQHF. V usage is TRBV7-2 and J usage is TRBJ1-5; possible D gene TRBD1, 6 bases. Germline V CDR1 and CDR2: SGHTA, FQGNSA. The CDR3 consists of 14 residues. Between the trimmed V and J ends, which lost 6 bases and 0 bases, there was a span of 9 bases.

The chain recombines TRBV5-1 with TRBJ1-2, with 9 bases matching TRBD1. V dropped 4 bases and J dropped 8; count of bases not matched to a gene: 9. Germline values: CDR1 SGHRS, CDR2 YFSETQ. This CDR3 region has 14 residues. The CDR3: CASSLVGTGQGYTF. For the CDR3, the DNA is TGCGCCAGCAGCCTAGTCGGGACAGGGCAGGGCTACACCTTC.

V usage is TRBV2 and J usage is TRBJ2-2; 7 nucleotides line up with TRBD2. The CDR3 sequence is 12 residues long. Germline V gene data show CDR1 as SNHLY and CDR2 as FYNNEI. Losses at the gene ends were 6 bases for V and 9 bases for J; bases not matched to a gene: 4. This chain's CDR3 is CASRETSRELFF. Here the CDR3 DNA reads TGTGCCAGCAGGGAGACTAGCCGGGAGCTGTTTTTT.

The chain combines TRBV7-9 with TRBJ1-2, with D possibly TRBD1 on 5 matching bases. This CDR3 is 13 amino acids long. The germline V and J ends were trimmed by 1 base and 8 bases, with 11 bases remaining between them. CDR1 and CDR2 from the germline V gene are SEHNR and FQNEAQ (reference sequence). The CDR3 DNA is TGTGCCAGCAGCTTAGAAGGGGTGGCGGGCTACACCTTC. It codes for CASSLEGVAGYTF.

This chain joins TRBV5-1 and TRBJ2-6; 7 nucleotides line up with TRBD1. CDR3 length: 16 residues. Germline trimming cut 7 bases from V and 0 bases from J; bases unmatched to any gene: 7. Germline V gene sequence: CDR1 SGHRS, CDR2 YFSETQ. CDR3 coding DNA: TGCGCCAGCGGGGGACAGACTACCTCTGGGGCCAACGTCCTGACTTTC. Translated: CASGGQTTSGANVLTF. Based on the CDR3 plus reference TRBV5-1 and TRBJ2-6, the full variable domain is KAGVTQTPRYLIKTRGQQVTLSCSPISGHRSVSWYQQTPGQGLQFLFEYFSETQRNKGNFPGRFSGRQFSNSRSEMNVSTLELGDSALYLCASGGQTTSGANVLTFGAGSRLTVL.

This chain joins TRBV27 and TRBJ2-7; 7 bases are shared with TRBD1. V trimming: 5 bases; J trimming: 4 bases; junction bases outside the gene matches: 11. The CDR3 loop spans 15 amino acids. Germline V gene data show CDR1 as MNHEY and CDR2 as SMNVEV (reference sequence). CDR3 sequence reads: CASSPLWDRIYEQYF. The CDR3 DNA sequence: TGTGCCAGCAGTCCCCTGTGGGACAGAATTTACGAGCAGTACTTC.

The chain uses TRBV4-2 and TRBJ2-7; TRBD2 matches 9 bases. Germline assignment: CDR1 LGHNA and CDR2 YNFKEQ. There are 16 residues in the CDR3. V dropped 1 base and J dropped 6; count of bases not matched to a gene: 10. The CDR3 nucleotides read TGTGCCAGCAGCCAAGTGAATAGCGGGGGTCTCGGCGAGCAGTACTTC. This sequence encodes CASSQVNSGGLGEQYF.

The count of this clone is one. The chain combines TRBV19 with TRBJ1-2; 7 bases fit TRBD1. Losses at the gene ends were 1 base for V and 5 bases for J; bases not matched to a gene: 13. CDR1 LNHDA and CDR2 SQIVND come from the germline V gene (reference sequence). This CDR3 region has 17 residues. CDR3 DNA sequence: TGTGCCAGTAGTATAGGGGCTGACAGGGCGAGTCCTTATGGCTACACCTTC. Encoded protein: CASSIGADRASPYGYTF.

The chain couples TRBV19 to TRBJ2-3; 14 bases line up with TRBD2. Germline CDR1 LNHDA, CDR2 SQIVND (reference sequence). The CDR3 sequence is 21 residues long. V dropped 5 bases and J dropped 3; count of bases not matched to a gene: 19. As DNA, the CDR3 is TGTGCCAGTAGTGATCGGAGACTAGCGGGAGGGCCGGGAGGAAAAACAGATACGCAGTATTTT. This gives the protein CASSDRRLAGGPGGKTDTQYF.

For this clone: One end of the junction fails to match germline, which may point to a read error. This chain links TRBV30 with TRBJ2-2; 10 bases map to TRBD2. Germline lookup yields CDR1 GTSNPN and CDR2 SVGIG (reference sequence). CDR3 length equals 16 residues. CDR3 region: CAWIPTSGSNTGEPFF. CDR3 DNA sequence: TGTGCCTGGATCCCGACTAGCGGGTCGAACACCGGGGAGCCGTTTTTT.

The chain is built from TRBV7-9 and TRBJ1-2; D gene uncertain. CDR1 and CDR2 (germline): SEHNR, FQNEAQ (reference sequence). V was trimmed by 0 bases and J by 5 bases, leaving 7 bases between them. There are 13 residues in the CDR3. The CDR3 nucleotides are TGTGCCAGCAGCTTAGCGCGGTCTTATGGCTACACCTTC. It translates to CASSLARSYGYTF.

This CDR3 reads CASSQQGGPYEQYF. CDR3 nucleotide sequence: TGTGCCAGCAGCCAACAGGGTGGCCCCTACGAGCAGTACTTC. The chain couples TRBV7-9 to TRBJ2-7; a possible D gene is TRBD1 (6 bases). Germline CDR1 SEHNR, CDR2 FQNEAQ (reference sequence). Trimming left V 5 bases short and J 2 bases short, with 13 bases between. This CDR3 has 14 residues. The variable domain in full, with the rest retrieved from reference TRBV7-9 and TRBJ2-7, is DTGVSQNPRHKITKRGQNVTFRCDPISEHNRLYWYRQTLGQGPEFLTYFQNEAQLEKSRLLSDRFSAERPKGSFSTLEIQRTEQGDSAMYLCASSQQGGPYEQYFGPGTRLTVT.